This TCR beta chain was profiled in a study of blood T cell repertoires in COVID-19. Turning to the study itself: Both acute and convalescent COVID-19 samples were obtained from the United States, Italy and Spain. T cells, B-cell-depleted T cells, or PBMCs supplied cDNA or gDNA.

V dropped 4 bases and J dropped 2; count of bases not matched to a gene: 7. The CDR3 is 15 amino acids. Per the germline V gene, CDR1 is MDHEN and CDR2 is SYDVKM. As processed by the authors: Nucleated cell counts were estimated from reference gene primer amplification. Data came from immunoSEQ multiplex PCR; TCRdb stores just in-frame clones and leaves some out. V, J and clone size are taken as reported in that table, and D and trimming were inferred from the DNA itself. The sample holds roughly 260,000 clones, about 90% seen once. The sequence was obtained from a woman between 45 and 65 years old who had recovered from COVID-19. Sequencing was carried out using peripheral blood. J is TRBJ2-7 and V is TRBV28, with 8 bases matching TRBD1. CDR3 DNA sequence: TGTGCCAGCAGTTCGCCTGGACAGGGAACCTACGAGCAGTACTTC. This encodes CASSSPGQGTYEQYF.